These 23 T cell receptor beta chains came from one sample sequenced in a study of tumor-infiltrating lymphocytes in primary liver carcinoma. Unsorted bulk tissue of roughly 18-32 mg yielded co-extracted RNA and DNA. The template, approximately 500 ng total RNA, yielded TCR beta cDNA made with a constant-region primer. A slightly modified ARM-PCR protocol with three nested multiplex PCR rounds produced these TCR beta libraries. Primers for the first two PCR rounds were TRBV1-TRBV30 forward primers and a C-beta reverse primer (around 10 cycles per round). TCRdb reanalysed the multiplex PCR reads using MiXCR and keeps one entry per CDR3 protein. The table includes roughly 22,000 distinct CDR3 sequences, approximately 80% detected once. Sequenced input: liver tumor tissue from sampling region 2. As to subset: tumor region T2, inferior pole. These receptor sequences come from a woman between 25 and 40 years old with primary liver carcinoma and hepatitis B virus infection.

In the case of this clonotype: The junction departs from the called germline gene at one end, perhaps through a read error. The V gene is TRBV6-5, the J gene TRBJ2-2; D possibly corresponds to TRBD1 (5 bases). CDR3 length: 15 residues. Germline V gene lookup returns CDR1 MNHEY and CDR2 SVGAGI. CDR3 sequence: CASNPRTWFTRELFF. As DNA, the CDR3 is TGTGCCAGCAATCCGCGGACATGGTTCACCCGGGAGCTGTTTTTT.

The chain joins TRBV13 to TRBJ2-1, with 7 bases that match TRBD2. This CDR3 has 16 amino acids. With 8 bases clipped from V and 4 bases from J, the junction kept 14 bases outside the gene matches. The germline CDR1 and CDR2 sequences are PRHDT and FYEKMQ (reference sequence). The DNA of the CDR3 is TGTGCCAGCGGCACCGGGACTACCGGGGCGTACAATGAGCAGTTCTTC. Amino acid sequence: CASGTGTTGAYNEQFF.

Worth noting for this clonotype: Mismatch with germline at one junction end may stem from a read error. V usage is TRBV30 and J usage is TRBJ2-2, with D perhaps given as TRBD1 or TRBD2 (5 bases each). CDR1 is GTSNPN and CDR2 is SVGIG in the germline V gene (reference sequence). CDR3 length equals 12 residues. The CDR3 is CDWSVLPGDLFF. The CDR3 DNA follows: TGTGACTGGAGTGTACTTCCCGGGGACCTGTTTTTT.

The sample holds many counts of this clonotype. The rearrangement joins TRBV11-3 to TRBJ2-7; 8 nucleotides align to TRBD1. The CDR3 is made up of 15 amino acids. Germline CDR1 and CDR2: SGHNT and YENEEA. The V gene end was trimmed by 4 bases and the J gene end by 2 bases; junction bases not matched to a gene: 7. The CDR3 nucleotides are TGTGCCAGCAGCTGGGGGACAGGTCCTGCCTACGAGCAGTACTTC. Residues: CASSWGTGPAYEQYF.

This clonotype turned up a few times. The CDR3 reads CARSPRGGGPGGYGYTF. CDR3 coding DNA: TGTGCCAGGAGCCCTCGAGGAGGAGGGCCCGGGGGCTATGGCTACACCTTC. V usage is TRBV7-2 and J usage is TRBJ1-2; possibly TRBD1 for D (5 bases). The germline V gene has CDR1 SGHTA and CDR2 FQGNSA. Trimming left V 9 bases short and J 4 bases short, with 27 bases between. The CDR3 consists of 17 residues.

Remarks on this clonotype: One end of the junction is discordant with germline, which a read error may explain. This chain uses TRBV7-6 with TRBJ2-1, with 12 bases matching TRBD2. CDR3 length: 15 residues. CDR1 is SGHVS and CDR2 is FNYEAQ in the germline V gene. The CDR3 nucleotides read TGTGCCAGCAGCCCCCCTAGCGGGAGGGCCAATGGGCAGTTCTTC. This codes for CASSPPSGRANGQFF.

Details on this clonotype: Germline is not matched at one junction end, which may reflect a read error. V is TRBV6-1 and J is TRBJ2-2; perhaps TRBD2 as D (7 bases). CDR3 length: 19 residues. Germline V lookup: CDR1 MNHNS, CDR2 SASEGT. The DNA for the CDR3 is TGTGCCAGCAGTGAAACCCCTCCCGGGGGCGCCGCGAACAGCGGGGAACTGTTTTTT. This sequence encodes CASSETPPGGAANSGELFF.

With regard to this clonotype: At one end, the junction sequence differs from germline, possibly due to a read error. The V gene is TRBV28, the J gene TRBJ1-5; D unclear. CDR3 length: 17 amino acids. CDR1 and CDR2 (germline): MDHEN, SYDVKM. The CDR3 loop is CASSQFTGGRSNQPRHF. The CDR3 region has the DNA TGTGCCAGCAGTCAGTTCACGGGAGGACGCTCCAATCAGCCCCGGCATTTT.

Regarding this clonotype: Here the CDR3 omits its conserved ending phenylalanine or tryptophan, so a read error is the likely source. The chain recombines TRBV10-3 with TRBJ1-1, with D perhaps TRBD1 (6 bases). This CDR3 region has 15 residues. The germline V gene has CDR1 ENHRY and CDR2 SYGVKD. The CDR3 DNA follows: TGTGCCATTAGCACCGGGACAACGCTGAACACTGTAGCTTTCTTA. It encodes CAISTGTTLNTVAFL.

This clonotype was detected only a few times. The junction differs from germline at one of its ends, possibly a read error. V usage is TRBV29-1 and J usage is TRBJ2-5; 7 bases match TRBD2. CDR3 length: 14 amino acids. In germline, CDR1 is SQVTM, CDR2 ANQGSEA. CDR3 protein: CSVAGLGGRETQYF. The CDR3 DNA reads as TGCAGTGTTGCTGGACTAGGTGGTCGGGAGACCCAGTACTTC.

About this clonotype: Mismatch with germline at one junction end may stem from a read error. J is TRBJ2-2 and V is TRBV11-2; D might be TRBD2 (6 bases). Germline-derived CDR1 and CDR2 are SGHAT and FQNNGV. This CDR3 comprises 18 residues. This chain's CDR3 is CASSSPRAGGSNTGGLFF. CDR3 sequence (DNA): TGTGCCAGCAGCTCACCCCGAGCAGGAGGCTCAAACACCGGGGGGCTGTTTTTT.

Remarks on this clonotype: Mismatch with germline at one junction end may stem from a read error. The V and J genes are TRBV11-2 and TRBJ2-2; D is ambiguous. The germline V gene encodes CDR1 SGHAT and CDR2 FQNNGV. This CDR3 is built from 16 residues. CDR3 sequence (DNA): TGTACCAGCAGCCTCGATCCCCAGTTGAACACCGGGGAGCTGTTTTTT. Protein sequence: CTSSLDPQLNTGELFF.

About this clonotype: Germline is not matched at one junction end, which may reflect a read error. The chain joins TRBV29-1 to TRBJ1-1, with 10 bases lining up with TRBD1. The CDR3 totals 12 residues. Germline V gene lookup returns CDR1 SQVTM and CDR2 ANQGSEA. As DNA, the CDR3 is TGTAGCGTCGAGACAGGGGGCACTGAAACTTTCTTT. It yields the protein CSVETGGTETFF.

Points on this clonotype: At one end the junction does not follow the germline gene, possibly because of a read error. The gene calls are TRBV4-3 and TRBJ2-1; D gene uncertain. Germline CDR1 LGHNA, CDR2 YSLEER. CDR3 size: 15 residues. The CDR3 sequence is CASSHGMKGSGEQFF. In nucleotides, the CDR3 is TGCGCCAGCAGCCATGGTATGAAAGGGTCCGGTGAGCAGTTCTTT.

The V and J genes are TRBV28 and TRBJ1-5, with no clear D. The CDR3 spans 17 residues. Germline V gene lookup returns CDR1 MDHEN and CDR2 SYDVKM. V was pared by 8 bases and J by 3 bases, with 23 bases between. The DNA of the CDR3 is TGTGCCAGCGGTCCGTTCACGGGAGGATGCTTCAATCAGCCCCAGCATTTT. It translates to CASGPFTGGCFNQPQHF.

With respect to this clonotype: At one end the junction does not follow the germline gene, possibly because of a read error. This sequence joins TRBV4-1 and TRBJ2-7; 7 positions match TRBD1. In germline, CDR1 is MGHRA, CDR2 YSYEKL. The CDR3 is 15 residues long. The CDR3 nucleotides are TGCGCCAGCGGCCCAACAGGGGTTAACTCCTACGAACAGTACTTC. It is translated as CASGPTGVNSYEQYF.

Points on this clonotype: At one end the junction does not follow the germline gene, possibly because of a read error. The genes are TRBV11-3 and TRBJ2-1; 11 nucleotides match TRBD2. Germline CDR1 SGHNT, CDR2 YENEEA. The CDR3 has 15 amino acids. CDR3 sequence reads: CASGRLAGRGYEQLF. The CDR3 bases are TGTGCCAGCGGCCGACTAGCGGGGAGGGGGTATGAGCAGCTCTTC.

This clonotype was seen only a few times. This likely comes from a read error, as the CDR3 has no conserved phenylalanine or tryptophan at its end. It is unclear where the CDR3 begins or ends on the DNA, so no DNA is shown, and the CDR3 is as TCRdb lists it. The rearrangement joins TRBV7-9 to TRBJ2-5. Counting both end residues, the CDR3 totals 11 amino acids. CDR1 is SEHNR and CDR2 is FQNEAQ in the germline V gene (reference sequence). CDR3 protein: CASRFRETQYL.

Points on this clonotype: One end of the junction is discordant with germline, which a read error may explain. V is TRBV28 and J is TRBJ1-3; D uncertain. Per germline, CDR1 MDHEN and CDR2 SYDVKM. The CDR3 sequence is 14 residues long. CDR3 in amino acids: CASSTQLARNAICF. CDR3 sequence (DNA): TGTGCCAGCTCAACACAGTTGGCGAGAAACGCCATATGTTTT. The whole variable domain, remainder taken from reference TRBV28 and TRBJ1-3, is DVKVTQSSRYLVKRTGEKVFLECVQDMDHENMFWYRQDPGLGLRLIYFSYDVKMKEKGDIPEGYSVSREKKERFSLILESASTNQTSMYLCASSTQLARNAICFGEGSWLTVV.

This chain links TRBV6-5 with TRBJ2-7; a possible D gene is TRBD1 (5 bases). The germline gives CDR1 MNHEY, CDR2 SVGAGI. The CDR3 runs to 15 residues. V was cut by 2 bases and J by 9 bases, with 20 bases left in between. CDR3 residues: CASSYNDSSSYRQYF. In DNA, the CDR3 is TGTGCCAGCAGTTACAATGACAGCAGCTCCTACAGGCAGTACTTC.

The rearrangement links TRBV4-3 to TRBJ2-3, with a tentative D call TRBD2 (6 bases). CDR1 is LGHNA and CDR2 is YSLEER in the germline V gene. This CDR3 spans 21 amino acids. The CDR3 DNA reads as TGCGCTAGCGGCCAAGAGCCGGTAACTAGTTGGAGGACGGGGGTCACAGATACGCAGTATTTT. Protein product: CASGQEPVTSWRTGVTDTQYF.

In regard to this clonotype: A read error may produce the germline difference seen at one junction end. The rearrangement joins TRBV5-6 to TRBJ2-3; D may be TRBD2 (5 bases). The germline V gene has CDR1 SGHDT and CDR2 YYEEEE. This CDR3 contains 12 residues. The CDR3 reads CASSMRADTRYF. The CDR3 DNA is TGTGCCAGCAGCATGAGGGCAGATACGCGGTATTTT.

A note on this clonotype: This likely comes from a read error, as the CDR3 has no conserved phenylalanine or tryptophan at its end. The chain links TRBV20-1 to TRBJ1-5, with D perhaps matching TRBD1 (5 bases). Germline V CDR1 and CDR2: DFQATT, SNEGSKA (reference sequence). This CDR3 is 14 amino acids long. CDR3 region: CSTRGVTSNQPQHL. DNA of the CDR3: TGCAGTACTAGAGGGGTAACAAGCAATCAGCCCCAGCATCTT.